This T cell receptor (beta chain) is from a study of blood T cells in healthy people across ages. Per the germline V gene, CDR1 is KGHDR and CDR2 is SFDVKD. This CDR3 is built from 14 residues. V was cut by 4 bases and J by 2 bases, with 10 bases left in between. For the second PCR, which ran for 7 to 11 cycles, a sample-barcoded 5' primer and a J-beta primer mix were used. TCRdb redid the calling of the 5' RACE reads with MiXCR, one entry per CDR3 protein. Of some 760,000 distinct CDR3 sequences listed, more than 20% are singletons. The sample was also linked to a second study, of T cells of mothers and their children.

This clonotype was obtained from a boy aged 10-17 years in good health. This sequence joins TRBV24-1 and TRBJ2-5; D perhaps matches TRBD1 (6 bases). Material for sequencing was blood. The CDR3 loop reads CATSDVGQQETQYF. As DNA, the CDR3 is TGTGCCACCAGTGACGTCGGACAGCAAGAGACCCAGTACTTC.